A selection of T cell receptor beta chains follows, all from one sample in a study of CD8 T cells in ankylosing spondylitis. A single record per CDR3 protein comes from TCRdb applying MiXCR to the 5' RACE reads. The sample consists of hundreds of thousands of distinct CDR3 sequences, 26% of them appearing once. Material: blood, either unsorted or a sorted T cell fraction (not recorded which). The receptors derive from a male donor with ankylosing spondylitis. Each CDR3 is given with its conserved first and last residue. The D gene is left open where the match is weak. Size is omitted from some rows. Given values are once, few, many or a class for expanded clones.

>TRBV20-1|.|.|TRBJ2-3
CSAPSADTQYF
TGCAGTGCTCCCTCGGCAGATACGCAGTATTTT
>TRBV2|.|.|TRBJ2-2
CASRKTAGSGELFF
TGTGCCAGCAGGAAGACGGCGGGATCCGGGGAGCTGTTTTTT
>TRBV6-1|TRBD1|.|TRBJ2-3
CASSGQGRATDTQYF
TGTGCCAGCAGTGGACAGGGAAGAGCTACAGATACGCAGTATTTT
>TRBV18|.|few|TRBJ2-3
CASSPPSVQDTQYF
TGTGCCAGCTCACCTCCCAGCGTGCAAGATACGCAGTATTTT
>TRBV4-2|.|.|TRBJ1-4
CASSQAPTSATNEKLFF
TGTGCCAGCAGTCAAGCGCCAACCTCCGCAACTAATGAAAAACTGTTTTTT
>TRBV29-1|TRBD1|.|TRBJ2-1
CSVVRDREDEQFF
TGCAGCGTTGTCCGGGACAGGGAGGATGAGCAGTTCTTC
>TRBV16|TRBD1|.|TRBJ2-1
CASSQLEGAEDEQFF
TGTGCCAGCAGCCAATTAGAGGGGGCTGAGGATGAGCAGTTCTTC
>TRBV29-1|.|.|TRBJ2-1
CSGTGMTEQFF
TGCAGCGGAACCGGGATGACGGAGCAGTTCTTC
>TRBV28|.|few|TRBJ1-5
CASSLGYRVNQPQHF
TGTGCCAGCAGTTTGGGATATAGAGTTAATCAGCCCCAGCATTTT
>TRBV2|.|.|TRBJ2-1
CASSEEGLGNNEQFF
TGTGCCAGCAGTGAAGAAGGGCTAGGAAACAATGAGCAGTTCTTC
>TRBV6-6|.|.|TRBJ2-2
CASSSSRGGELFF
TGTGCCAGCAGTTCCTCGCGGGGCGGGGAGCTGTTTTTT
>TRBV11-2|.|.|TRBJ2-5
CASSGLDRETQYF
TGTGCCAGCAGCGGCCTCGACCGAGAGACCCAGTACTTC
>TRBV20-1|TRBD2|many|TRBJ2-1
CSAIGLAGNEQFF
TGCAGTGCGATCGGACTAGCGGGAAATGAGCAGTTCTTC
>TRBV7-9|.|many|TRBJ1-1
CASSLVPWATEAFF
TGTGCCAGCAGCTTAGTCCCCTGGGCCACTGAAGCTTTCTTT
>TRBV7-2|TRBD1|.|TRBJ1-6
CASSLAPGQGSYNSPLHF
TGTGCCAGCAGCTTAGCCCCGGGACAGGGCTCCTATAATTCACCCCTCCACTTT
>TRBV5-6|.|many|TRBJ2-2
CASSLPANTGELFF
TGTGCCAGCAGCTTGCCAGCGAACACCGGGGAGCTGTTTTTT
>TRBV11-2|TRBD1|.|TRBJ1-6
CASRSLNRGFNSPLHF
TGTGCCAGCAGGTCACTTAACAGGGGGTTCAATTCACCCCTCCACTTT
>TRBV20-1|TRBD1|few|TRBJ2-3
CSAGPPGQDDTQYF
TGCAGTGCTGGACCTCCGGGACAGGATGATACGCAGTATTTT
>TRBV5-1|TRBD1|.|TRBJ2-1
CASSLGTGGSSYNEQFF
TGCGCCAGCAGCTTGGGGACAGGGGGCAGCTCCTACAATGAGCAGTTCTTC
>TRBV12-3/TRBV12-4|TRBD2|.|TRBJ2-3
CASGRLAGRTDTQYF
TGTGCCAGCGGGAGACTAGCGGGCCGCACAGATACGCAGTATTTT
>TRBV12-3/TRBV12-4|.|few|TRBJ1-4
CASSLENRVNEKLFF
TGTGCCAGCAGTTTGGAGAACAGGGTCAATGAAAAACTGTTTTTT
>TRBV2|.|.|TRBJ2-3
CASSAGYAQYF
TGTGCCAGCAGTGCGGGGTACGCGCAGTATTTT
>TRBV10-1|TRBD1|.|TRBJ2-7
CASSDGQGFYEQYF
TGCGCCAGCAGTGACGGACAGGGTTTCTACGAGCAGTACTTC
>TRBV12-3/TRBV12-4|TRBD1|.|TRBJ2-5
CASNRVGQGDAQETQYF
TGTGCCAGCAACCGAGTTGGGCAGGGGGACGCCCAAGAGACCCAGTACTTC
>TRBV14|.|few|TRBJ1-1
CASSRVMGTSNTEAFF
TGTGCCAGCAGCCGAGTCATGGGGACGTCGAACACTGAAGCTTTCTTT
>TRBV20-1|.|.|TRBJ1-1
CRAGHLNTEAFF
TGCAGAGCTGGTCACCTGAACACTGAAGCTTTCTTT
>TRBV2|.|few|TRBJ1-2
CASSPGLNYGYTF
TGTGCCAGCAGTCCGGGGCTTAACTATGGCTACACCTTC
>TRBV30|TRBD2|.|TRBJ2-7
CAWELAGSSYEQYF
TGTGCCTGGGAACTAGCGGGAAGCTCCTACGAGCAGTACTTC
>TRBV7-9|.|few|TRBJ2-3
CASSSGRISTQYF
TGTGCCAGCAGCTCCGGGCGGATCAGTACGCAGTATTTT
>TRBV20-1|.|.|TRBJ1-2
CSAAAGWQPNYGYTF
TGCAGTGCCGCCGCGGGGTGGCAGCCTAACTATGGCTACACCTTC
>TRBV18|.|.|TRBJ2-5
CASSRNLASQETQYF
TGTGCCAGCTCTCGAAACCTTGCCTCCCAAGAGACCCAGTACTTC
>TRBV6-5|.|.|TRBJ1-1
CASSYGTSNTEAFF
TGTGCCAGCAGTTACGGCACCTCGAACACTGAAGCTTTCTTT
>TRBV9|.|.|TRBJ1-5
CASSVGAAQGQPQHF
TGTGCCAGCAGCGTAGGGGCGGCTCAGGGCCAGCCCCAGCATTTT
>TRBV20-1|TRBD1|.|TRBJ1-2
CSAPDRGHYGYTF
TGCAGTGCACCCGACAGGGGCCACTATGGCTACACCTTC
>TRBV11-3|.|few|TRBJ2-5
CASSQRVETQYF
TGTGCCAGCAGCCAAAGGGTTGAGACCCAGTACTTC
>TRBV3-1|TRBD1|.|TRBJ1-4
CASSQVGTEPTTNEKLFF
TGTGCCAGCAGCCAAGTTGGGACAGAGCCGACAACTAATGAAAAACTGTTTTTT
>TRBV5-1|TRBD1|.|TRBJ1-2
CASTVDGTGASGYTF
TGCGCCAGCACTGTCGACGGGACAGGGGCTTCTGGCTACACCTTC
>TRBV12-3/TRBV12-4|.|many|TRBJ1-2
CASSPGRAVYGYTF
TGTGCCAGCAGTCCGGGGAGGGCAGTCTATGGCTACACCTTC
>TRBV7-2|.|many|TRBJ2-1
CASSRYNEQFF
TGTGCCAGCAGCCGTTACAATGAGCAGTTCTTC
>TRBV12-3/TRBV12-4|.|.|TRBJ1-2
CASSSLDRGGYTF
TGTGCCAGCAGTTCTTTGGATCGTGGTGGCTACACCTTC
>TRBV7-9|.|few|TRBJ2-5
CASSQADRIKAETQYF
TGTGCCAGCAGCCAAGCCGACAGGATTAAGGCGGAGACCCAGTACTTC
>TRBV5-1|TRBD2|few|TRBJ2-5
CASSLFLAGGETQYF
TGCGCCAGCAGCTTGTTTCTAGCGGGAGGGGAGACCCAGTACTTC
>TRBV7-9|TRBD1|many|TRBJ1-5
CASSLEGAQPQHF
TGTGCCAGCAGCTTAGAGGGGGCGCAGCCCCAGCATTTT
>TRBV29-1|.|few|TRBJ2-2
CSAGGTPGTTGELFF
TGCAGCGCCGGCGGGACGCCTGGGACCACCGGGGAGCTGTTTTTT
>TRBV9|TRBD2|.|TRBJ2-5
CASSPMTSGRQETQYF
TGTGCCAGCAGCCCTATGACTAGCGGGCGCCAAGAGACCCAGTACTTC
>TRBV19|.|.|TRBJ2-2
CASSSFGTSNTGELFF
TGTGCCAGTAGTAGCTTCGGGACCTCGAACACCGGGGAGCTGTTTTTT
>TRBV7-2|.|few|TRBJ2-2
CASSHSFITGELFF
TGTGCCAGCAGCCACTCTTTCATTACCGGGGAGCTGTTTTTT
>TRBV7-2|TRBD2|.|TRBJ2-5
CASSPGTSGRPQETQYF
TGTGCCAGCAGCCCTGGGACTAGCGGGAGGCCCCAAGAGACCCAGTACTTC
>TRBV7-7|TRBD1|few|TRBJ2-1
CASSPQEDRGDWHEQFF
TGTGCCAGCAGCCCCCAAGAGGACAGGGGCGATTGGCATGAGCAGTTCTTC
>TRBV6-5|TRBD1|.|TRBJ2-3
CASRYWTGATDTQYF
TGTGCCAGCAGGTACTGGACAGGGGCGACAGATACGCAGTATTTT
>TRBV24-1|.|few|TRBJ2-3
CATSPGTQSTDTQYF
TGTGCCACCAGCCCAGGGACTCAAAGCACAGATACGCAGTATTTT
>TRBV6-1|.|.|TRBJ1-1
CASSDQVHTEAFF
TGTGCCAGCAGTGATCAGGTTCACACTGAAGCTTTCTTT
>TRBV3-1|.|.|TRBJ2-2
CASSLPGQMAGELFF
TGTGCCAGCAGCCTACCGGGCCAGATGGCCGGGGAGCTGTTTTTT
>TRBV24-1|TRBD1|.|TRBJ2-5
CATSDPPTGVETQYF
TGTGCCACCAGTGACCCCCCGACAGGGGTAGAGACCCAGTACTTC
>TRBV7-2|.|.|TRBJ1-1
CASRSSSGAQAFF
TGTGCCAGCAGGTCCAGCTCAGGGGCCCAGGCTTTCTTT
>TRBV6-1|.|.|TRBJ2-2
CASSEALWQGDTGELFF
TGTGCCAGCAGTGAAGCGCTATGGCAGGGAGACACCGGGGAGCTGTTTTTT